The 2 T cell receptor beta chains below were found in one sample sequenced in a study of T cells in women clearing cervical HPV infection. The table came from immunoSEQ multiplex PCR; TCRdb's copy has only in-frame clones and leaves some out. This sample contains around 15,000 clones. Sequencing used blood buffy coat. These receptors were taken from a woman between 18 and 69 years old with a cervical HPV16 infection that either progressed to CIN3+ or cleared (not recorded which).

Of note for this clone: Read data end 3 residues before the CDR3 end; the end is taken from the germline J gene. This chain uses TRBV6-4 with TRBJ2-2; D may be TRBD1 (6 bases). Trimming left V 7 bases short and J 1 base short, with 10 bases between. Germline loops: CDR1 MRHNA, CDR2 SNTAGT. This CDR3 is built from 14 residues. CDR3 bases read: TGTGCCAGCACCAAGGGACAGAACACCGGGGAG. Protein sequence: CASTKGQNTGE. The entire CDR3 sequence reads CASTKGQNTGELFF.

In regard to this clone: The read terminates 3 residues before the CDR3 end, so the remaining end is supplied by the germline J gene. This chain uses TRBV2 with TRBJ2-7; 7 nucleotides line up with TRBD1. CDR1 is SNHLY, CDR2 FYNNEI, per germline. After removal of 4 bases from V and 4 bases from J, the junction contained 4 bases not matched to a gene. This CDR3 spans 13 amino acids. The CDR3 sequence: CASSGDSTYEQYF. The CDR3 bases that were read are TGTGCCAGCAGTGGGGACAGCACTTACGAG.